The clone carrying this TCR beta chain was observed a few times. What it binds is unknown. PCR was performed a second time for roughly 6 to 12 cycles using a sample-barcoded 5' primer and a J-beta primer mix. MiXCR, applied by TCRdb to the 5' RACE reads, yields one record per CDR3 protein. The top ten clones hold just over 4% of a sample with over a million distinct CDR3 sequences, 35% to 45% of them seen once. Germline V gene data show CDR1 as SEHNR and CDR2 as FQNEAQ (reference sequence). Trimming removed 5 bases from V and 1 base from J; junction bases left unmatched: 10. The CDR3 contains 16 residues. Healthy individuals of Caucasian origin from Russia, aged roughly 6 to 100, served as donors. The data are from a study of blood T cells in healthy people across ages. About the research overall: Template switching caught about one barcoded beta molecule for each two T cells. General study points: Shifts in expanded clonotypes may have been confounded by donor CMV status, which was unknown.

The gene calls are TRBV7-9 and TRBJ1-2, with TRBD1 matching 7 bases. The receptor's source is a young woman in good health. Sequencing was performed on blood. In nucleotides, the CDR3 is TGTGCCAGCAGCAACCGGACAGGAGCGAATAACTATGGCTACACCTTC. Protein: CASSNRTGANNYGYTF.